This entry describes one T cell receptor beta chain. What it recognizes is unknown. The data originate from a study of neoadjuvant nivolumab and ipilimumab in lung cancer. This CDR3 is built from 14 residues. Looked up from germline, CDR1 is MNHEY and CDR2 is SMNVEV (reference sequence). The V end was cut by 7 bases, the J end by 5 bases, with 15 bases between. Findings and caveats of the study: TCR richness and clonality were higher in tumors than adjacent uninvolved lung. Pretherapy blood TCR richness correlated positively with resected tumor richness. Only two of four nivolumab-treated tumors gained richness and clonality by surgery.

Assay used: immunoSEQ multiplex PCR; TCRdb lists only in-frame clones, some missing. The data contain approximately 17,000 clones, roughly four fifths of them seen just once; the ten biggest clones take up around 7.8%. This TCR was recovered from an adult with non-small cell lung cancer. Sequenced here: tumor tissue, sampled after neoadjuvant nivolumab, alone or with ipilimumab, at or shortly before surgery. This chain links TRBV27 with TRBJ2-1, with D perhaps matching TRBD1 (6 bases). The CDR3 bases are TGTGCCAGCACAATGATACAGGGAAACAATGAGCAGTTCTTC. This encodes CASTMIQGNNEQFF.